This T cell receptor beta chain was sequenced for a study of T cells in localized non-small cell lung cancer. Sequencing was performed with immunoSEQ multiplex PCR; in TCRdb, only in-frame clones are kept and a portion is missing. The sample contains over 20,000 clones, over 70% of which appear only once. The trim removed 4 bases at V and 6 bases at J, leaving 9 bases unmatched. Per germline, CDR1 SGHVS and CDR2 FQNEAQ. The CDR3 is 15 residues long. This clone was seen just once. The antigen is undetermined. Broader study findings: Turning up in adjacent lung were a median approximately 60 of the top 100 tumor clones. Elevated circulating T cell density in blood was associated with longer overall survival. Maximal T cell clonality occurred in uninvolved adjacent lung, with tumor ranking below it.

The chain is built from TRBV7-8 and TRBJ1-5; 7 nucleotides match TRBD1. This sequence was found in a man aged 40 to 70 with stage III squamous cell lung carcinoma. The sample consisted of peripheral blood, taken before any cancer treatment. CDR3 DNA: TGTGCCAGCAGCTCGTTCCAGGGGGACGGTCAGCCCCAGCATTTT. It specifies CASSSFQGDGQPQHF.